The rows below give T cell receptor beta chains drawn from one sample of a study of molecular identifiers for immune sequencing clone quantification. TCRdb reanalysed the PCR reads using MiXCR and keeps one entry per CDR3 protein. The sample holds 85,000 to 90,000 distinct CDR3 sequences, around 19% seen once. The sequenced sample consisted of naive CD8+ T cells from blood, with Jurkat cell RNA spiked in. Receptors originate from a human donor in good health. Some libraries in this study had Jurkat cell RNA spiked in. Each CDR3 is given with its conserved first and last residue. The D gene is left open where the match is weak. The size field is filled for only some rows; it gives once, few, many or a size class.

clone_size: many
cdr3_length: 13
j_call: TRBJ2-2
d_call: TRBD2
v_call: TRBV29-1
cdr3_aa: CSCAGGNTGELFF
cdr3_nt: TGCAGCTGCGCGGGGGGAAACACCGGGGAGCTGTTTTTT

clone_size: many
cdr3_length: 12
j_call: TRBJ1-1
d_call: .
v_call: TRBV30
cdr3_aa: CAWNQGSLEAFF
cdr3_nt: TGTGCCTGGAATCAGGGGTCTTTGGAAGCTTTCTTT

clone_size: many
cdr3_length: 15
j_call: TRBJ2-7
d_call: TRBD1
v_call: TRBV27
cdr3_aa: CASSSETGGPYEQYF
cdr3_nt: TGTGCCAGCAGTTCTGAAACAGGGGGCCCCTACGAGCAGTACTTC

clone_size: many
cdr3_length: 16
j_call: TRBJ1-4
d_call: TRBD1
v_call: TRBV28
cdr3_aa: CASSSDRVSANEKLFF
cdr3_nt: TGTGCCAGCAGTTCGGACAGGGTATCGGCTAATGAAAAACTGTTTTTT

clone_size: many
cdr3_length: 16
j_call: TRBJ2-1
d_call: TRBD1
v_call: TRBV4-3
cdr3_aa: CASSQNTGGSYNEQFF
cdr3_nt: TGCGCCAGCAGCCAGAACACAGGGGGCTCCTACAATGAGCAGTTCTTC

clone_size: .
cdr3_length: 15
j_call: TRBJ1-4
d_call: .
v_call: TRBV9
cdr3_aa: CASSEKDRINEKLFF
cdr3_nt: TGTGCCAGCAGCGAGAAGGACAGAATTAATGAAAAACTGTTTTTT

clone_size: many
cdr3_length: 14
j_call: TRBJ1-6
d_call: TRBD1
v_call: TRBV20-1
cdr3_aa: CSAATGSYNSPLHF
cdr3_nt: TGCAGTGCAGCGACAGGGTCCTATAATTCACCCCTCCACTTT

clone_size: many
cdr3_length: 13
j_call: TRBJ2-7
d_call: .
v_call: TRBV2
cdr3_aa: CASRTHRGYEQYF
cdr3_nt: TGTGCCAGCCGGACACACCGAGGGTACGAGCAGTACTTC

clone_size: many
cdr3_length: 14
j_call: TRBJ1-1
d_call: .
v_call: TRBV2
cdr3_aa: CASSEAWTNTEAFF
cdr3_nt: TGTGCCAGCAGTGAAGCTTGGACAAACACTGAAGCTTTCTTT

clone_size: many
cdr3_length: 17
j_call: TRBJ1-1
d_call: .
v_call: TRBV7-9
cdr3_aa: CASSLGGGGFLGTEAFF
cdr3_nt: TGTGCCAGCAGCTTGGGGGGAGGAGGTTTTCTTGGCACTGAAGCTTTCTTT

clone_size: many
cdr3_length: 15
j_call: TRBJ2-2
d_call: .
v_call: TRBV13
cdr3_aa: CASSFHSGWSGELFF
cdr3_nt: TGTGCCAGCAGCTTCCATTCGGGTTGGTCCGGGGAGCTGTTTTTT

clone_size: .
cdr3_length: 17
j_call: TRBJ2-3
d_call: TRBD1
v_call: TRBV9
cdr3_aa: CASSVSDRGRGADTQYF
cdr3_nt: TGTGCCAGCAGCGTATCGGACAGGGGGCGAGGCGCAGATACGCAGTATTTT

clone_size: many
cdr3_length: 14
j_call: TRBJ2-5
d_call: .
v_call: TRBV12-3/TRBV12-4
cdr3_aa: CASSLVRRMETQYF
cdr3_nt: TGTGCCAGCAGTTTAGTAAGGAGGATGGAGACCCAGTACTTC